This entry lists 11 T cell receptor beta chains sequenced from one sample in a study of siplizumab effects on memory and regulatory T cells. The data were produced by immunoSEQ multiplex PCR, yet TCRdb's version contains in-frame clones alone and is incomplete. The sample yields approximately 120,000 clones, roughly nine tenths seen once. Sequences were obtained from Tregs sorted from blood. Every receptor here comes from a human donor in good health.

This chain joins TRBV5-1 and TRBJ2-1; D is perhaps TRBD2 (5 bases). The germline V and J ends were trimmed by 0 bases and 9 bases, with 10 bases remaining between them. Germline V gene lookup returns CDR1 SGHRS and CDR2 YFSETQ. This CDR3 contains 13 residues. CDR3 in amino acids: CASSLALGSEQFF. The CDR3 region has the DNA TGCGCCAGCAGCTTGGCTCTGGGGAGTGAGCAGTTCTTC.

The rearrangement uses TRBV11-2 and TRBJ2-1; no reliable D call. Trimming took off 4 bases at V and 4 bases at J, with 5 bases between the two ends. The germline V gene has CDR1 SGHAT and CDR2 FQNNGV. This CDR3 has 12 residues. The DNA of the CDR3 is TGTGCCAGCAGCTCCGCATACAATGAGCAGTTCTTC. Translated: CASSSAYNEQFF.

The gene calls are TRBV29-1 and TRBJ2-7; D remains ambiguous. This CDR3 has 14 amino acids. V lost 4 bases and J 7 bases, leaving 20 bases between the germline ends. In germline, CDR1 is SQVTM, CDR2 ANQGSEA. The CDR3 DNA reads TGCAGCGTTGCTGTCCAGGACGAAGTGGTAGAGCAGTACTTC. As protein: CSVAVQDEVVEQYF.

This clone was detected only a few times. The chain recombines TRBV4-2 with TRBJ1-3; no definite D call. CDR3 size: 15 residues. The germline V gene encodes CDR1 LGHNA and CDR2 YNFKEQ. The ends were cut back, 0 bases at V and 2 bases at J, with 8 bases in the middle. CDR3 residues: CASSQESVAGNTIYF. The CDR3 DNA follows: TGTGCCAGCAGCCAAGAATCGGTGGCTGGAAACACCATATATTTT.

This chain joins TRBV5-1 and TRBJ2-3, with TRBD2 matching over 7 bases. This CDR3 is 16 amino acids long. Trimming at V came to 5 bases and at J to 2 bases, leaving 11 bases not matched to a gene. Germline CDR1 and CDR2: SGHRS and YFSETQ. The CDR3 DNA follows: TGCGCCAGCAGATCGGTAGTTGCGGGGGTCACAGATACGCAGTATTTT. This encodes CASRSVVAGVTDTQYF. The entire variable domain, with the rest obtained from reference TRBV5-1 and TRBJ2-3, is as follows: KAGVTQTPRYLIKTRGQQVTLSCSPISGHRSVSWYQQTPGQGLQFLFEYFSETQRNKGNFPGRFSGRQFSNSRSEMNVSTLELGDSALYLCASRSVVAGVTDTQYFGPGTRLTVL.

The CDR3 here is CASRPRQGRKNEKLFF. DNA for the CDR3: TGCGCCAGCAGGCCACGACAGGGACGAAAGAATGAAAAACTGTTTTTT. V gene TRBV5-1 combines with J gene TRBJ1-4; 7 nucleotides line up with TRBD1. The ends lost 5 bases at V and 5 bases at J; junction bases unmatched: 12. Germline lookup yields CDR1 SGHRS and CDR2 YFSETQ. The CDR3 sequence is 16 residues long.

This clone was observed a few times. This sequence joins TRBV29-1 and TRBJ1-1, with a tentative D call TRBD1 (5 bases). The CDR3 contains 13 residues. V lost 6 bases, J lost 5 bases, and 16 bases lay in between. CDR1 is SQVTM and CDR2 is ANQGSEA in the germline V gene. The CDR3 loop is CSVGRGAGTEAFF. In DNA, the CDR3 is TGCAGCGTCGGGAGGGGCGCTGGGACTGAAGCTTTCTTT.

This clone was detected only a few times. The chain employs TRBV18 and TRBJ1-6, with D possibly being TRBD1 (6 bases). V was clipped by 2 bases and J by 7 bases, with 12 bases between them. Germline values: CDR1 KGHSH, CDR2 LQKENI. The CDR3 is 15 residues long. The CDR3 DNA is TGTGCCAGCTCACCAGGGGGCAGGCAGAATTCACCCCTCCACTTT. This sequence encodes CASSPGGRQNSPLHF. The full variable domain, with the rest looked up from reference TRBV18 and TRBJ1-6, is NAGVMQNPRHLVRRRGQEARLRCSPMKGHSHVYWYRQLPEEGLKFMVYLQKENIIDESGMPKERFSAEFPKEGPSILRIQQVVRGDSAAYFCASSPGGRQNSPLHFGNGTRLTVT.

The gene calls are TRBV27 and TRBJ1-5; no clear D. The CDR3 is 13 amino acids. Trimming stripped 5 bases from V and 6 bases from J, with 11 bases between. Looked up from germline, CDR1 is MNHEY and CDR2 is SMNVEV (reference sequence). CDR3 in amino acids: CASSLFNSQPQHF. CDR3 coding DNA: TGTGCCAGCAGTCTGTTCAACAGTCAGCCCCAGCATTTT.

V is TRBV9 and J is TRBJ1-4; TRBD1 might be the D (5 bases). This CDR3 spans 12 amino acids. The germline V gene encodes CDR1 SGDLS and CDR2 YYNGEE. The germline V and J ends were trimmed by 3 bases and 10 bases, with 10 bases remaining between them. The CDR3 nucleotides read TGTGCCAGCAGCGGGGGGGAAAGAAAACTGTTTTTT. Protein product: CASSGGERKLFF.

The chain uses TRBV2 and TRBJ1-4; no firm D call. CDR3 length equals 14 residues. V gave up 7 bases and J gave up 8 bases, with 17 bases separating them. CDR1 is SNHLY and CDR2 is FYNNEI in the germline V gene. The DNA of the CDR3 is TGTGCCAGCACTCTAGGTCATACGGGGGAAAAACTGTTTTTT. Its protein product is CASTLGHTGEKLFF.